Given below is one TCR beta chain in context. Its target is not known. The sample originates from a study of cytomegalovirus exposure and HLA in healthy donors. Study findings and constraints: Researchers had no immune exposure information except CMV serostatus available. Later on, an analysis showed TCR association rates differing by HLA locus, with DRB1 the most and HLA-C the fewest.

Primers: 60 Vbeta forward and 13 Jbeta reverse. Assay: immunoSEQ multiplex PCR; the TCRdb copy retains only in-frame clones and omits some. The sample holds 100,000 to 150,000 clones, roughly three quarters seen once. V shed 9 bases and J 6 bases; nucleotides not matched to a gene: 3. CDR3 size: 12 residues. CDR1 and CDR2 from the germline V gene are MNHEY and SMNVEV (reference sequence). The chain employs TRBV27 and TRBJ2-4; 9 nucleotides line up with TRBD1. Sequenced material: PBMCs. The origin of this receptor is a woman aged 55-69 years in good health and CMV-seronegative. CDR3 coding DNA: TGTGCCAGACAGGGGGCGGGAAACATTCAGTACTTC. As protein: CARQGAGNIQYF.